A selection of T cell receptor beta chains follows, all from one sample in a study of regulatory T cells in long-lasting Graves disease. One entry per CDR3 protein results from TCRdb running MiXCR on the multiplex PCR reads. Among 250,000 or so distinct CDR3 sequences, 18% were seen once, and the ten largest hold 12% to 15%. These data were also filed under a second study, of T cells in Graves' hyperthyroidism and ophthalmopathy.

This sample comprised peripheral blood mononuclear cells (PBMCs), obtained at new diagnosis, from a patient treated with antithyroid drugs. These receptors were taken from a woman aged 25 to 39 with Graves disease. Each CDR3 is given with its conserved first and last residue. D genes are given only for firm matches. Expanded clones get a size class; other rows say once, few or many, or leave the size out.

size: many; J: TRBJ1-2; V: TRBV12-3/TRBV12-4; D: TRBD1; DNA: TGTGCCAGCATTCTACCACAGGGGAGAGGAGGCTACACCTTC; CDR3: CASILPQGRGGYTF
size: NA; J: TRBJ1-5; V: TRBV25-1; D: NA; DNA: TGTGCCAGCAGTGAATTGGGAGGGGACAACCAGCCCCAGCATTTT; CDR3: CASSELGGDNQPQHF
size: many; J: TRBJ1-1; V: TRBV20-1; D: NA; DNA: TGCAGTGCTAGCGGTCAGGAGGACGGAGCTTTCTTT; CDR3: CSASGQEDGAFF
size: many; J: TRBJ2-3; V: TRBV5-5; D: NA; DNA: TGTGCCAGCAGCTCGACCCGCAGCCCTGGGACAGATACGCAGTATTTT; CDR3: CASSSTRSPGTDTQYF
size: many; J: TRBJ1-6; V: TRBV27; D: NA; DNA: TGTGCCAGCAGACACCCCGGCCGGGACGCTATGTTTCCCCTCCACTTT; CDR3: CASRHPGRDAMFPLHF
size: few; J: TRBJ2-3; V: TRBV9; D: NA; DNA: TGTGCCAGCAGCGTAGCGATTAGCACAGATACGCAGTATTTT; CDR3: CASSVAISTDTQYF
size: few; J: TRBJ2-2; V: TRBV5-8; D: TRBD2; DNA: TGTGCCAGCAGAACTCCCTATAGCGGGGGAGGGACCGGGGAGCTGTTTTTT; CDR3: CASRTPYSGGGTGELFF
size: NA; J: TRBJ2-1; V: TRBV11-2; D: TRBD2; DNA: TGTGCCAGCAGCTTGAATTTCGGGGGGGCCTATGAGCAGTTCTTC; CDR3: CASSLNFGGAYEQFF
size: NA; J: TRBJ1-2; V: TRBV5-1; D: TRBD1; DNA: TGCGCCAGCAGCTGGACCGGGACAGGGGGCTATGGCTACACCTTC; CDR3: CASSWTGTGGYGYTF
size: many; J: TRBJ2-3; V: TRBV11-2; D: TRBD2; DNA: TGTGCCAGCAGCAATTGGGACCGGGACTACACAGATACGCAGTATTTT; CDR3: CASSNWDRDYTDTQYF
size: few; J: TRBJ2-2; V: TRBV18; D: NA; DNA: TGTGCCAGCTCACCACAGGGCACTTACGGGGAGCTGTTTTTT; CDR3: CASSPQGTYGELFF
size: many; J: TRBJ1-2; V: TRBV7-9; D: TRBD1; DNA: TGTGCCAGCAGCAGAGGACAGGGGGCGTCTGGCTACACCTTC; CDR3: CASSRGQGASGYTF
size: NA; J: TRBJ2-7; V: TRBV7-6; D: TRBD1; DNA: TGTGCCAGCAGCTTAGAGGTAGGGGGCTTCTACGAGCAGTACTTC; CDR3: CASSLEVGGFYEQYF
size: NA; J: TRBJ2-1; V: TRBV7-9; D: NA; DNA: TGTGACAGCAGCTTAGTCCGAAATGAGCAGTTCTTC; CDR3: CDSSLVRNEQFF
size: many; J: TRBJ2-4; V: TRBV7-2; D: NA; DNA: TGTGCCAGCAGCTTAGTCGCGACTCGGGAAAACATTCAGTACTTC; CDR3: CASSLVATRENIQYF
size: many; J: TRBJ2-1; V: TRBV20-1; D: TRBD2; DNA: TGCAGTGCCTCCCGGGGGGGCCACAATGAGCAGTTCTTC; CDR3: CSASRGGHNEQFF
size: few; J: TRBJ1-2; V: TRBV6-1; D: NA; DNA: TGTGCCAGCAGATCAGGGACTGGCTACACCTTC; CDR3: CASRSGTGYTF
size: many; J: TRBJ1-2; V: TRBV3-1; D: TRBD1; DNA: TGTGCCAGCAGCCAAGATCTCAAGGGGACAGGGTACGGCTACACCTTC; CDR3: CASSQDLKGTGYGYTF
size: many; J: TRBJ2-6; V: TRBV12-3/TRBV12-4; D: NA; DNA: TGTGCCAGCAGTTTAGGGGTAGTGGGGGACACTGGGGCCAACGTCCTGACTTTC; CDR3: CASSLGVVGDTGANVLTF
size: many; J: TRBJ1-2; V: TRBV7-9; D: TRBD1; DNA: TGTGCCAGCACCGCTGGGACAGGCGACTATGGCTACACCTTC; CDR3: CASTAGTGDYGYTF
size: many; J: TRBJ2-6; V: TRBV12-3/TRBV12-4; D: NA; DNA: TGTGCCAGCAGTTTGGGTTCTGCTGGGGCCAACGTCCTGACTTTC; CDR3: CASSLGSAGANVLTF
size: many; J: TRBJ2-3; V: TRBV7-7; D: TRBD2; DNA: TGTGCTAGCAGCCCCTCCCCTAGCGGGGGACGGACAGATACGCAGTATTTT; CDR3: CASSPSPSGGRTDTQYF
size: many; J: TRBJ1-1; V: TRBV3-1; D: NA; DNA: TGTGCCAGCAGCCAAGTTACAGCCCTAATGAACACTGAAGCTTTCTTT; CDR3: CASSQVTALMNTEAFF
size: NA; J: TRBJ2-7; V: TRBV20-1; D: NA; DNA: TGCAGTGCAATTGGGCTTCGGGGCAGGATCCCCTACGAGCAGCACTTC; CDR3: CSAIGLRGRIPYEQHF
size: many; J: TRBJ1-1; V: TRBV7-9; D: NA; DNA: TGTGCCAGCAGATGGAATTCGAACACTGAAGCTTTCTTT; CDR3: CASRWNSNTEAFF
size: few; J: TRBJ1-1; V: TRBV18; D: NA; DNA: TGTGCCAGCTCACCACTGACTGTGAACACTGAAGCTTTCTTT; CDR3: CASSPLTVNTEAFF
size: NA; J: TRBJ2-5; V: TRBV2; D: NA; DNA: TGTGCCAGCAGCGGACGTGGACCCAAAGAGACCCAGTACTTC; CDR3: CASSGRGPKETQYF
size: NA; J: TRBJ1-2; V: TRBV19; D: NA; DNA: TGTGCCAGTAGTATAAGAAACGCGATTCACTATGGCTACACCTTC; CDR3: CASSIRNAIHYGYTF
size: many; J: TRBJ2-7; V: TRBV29-1; D: TRBD1; DNA: TGCAGCGCCGGGGGGACAGGGGGATCCCAGCAGTACTTC; CDR3: CSAGGTGGSQQYF
size: many; J: TRBJ1-1; V: TRBV7-6; D: TRBD1; DNA: TGTGCCAGCAGTCAAGCCGGGACAGCTAACACTGAAGCTTTCTTT; CDR3: CASSQAGTANTEAFF
size: many; J: TRBJ2-5; V: TRBV20-1; D: TRBD2; DNA: TGCAGTGCTAGATCCCCGGGGGGAGAGACCCAGTACTTC; CDR3: CSARSPGGETQYF
size: many; J: TRBJ1-5; V: TRBV2; D: TRBD1; DNA: TGTGCCAGCAGCGACAGGGTATTAGGCCAGCCCCAGCATTTT; CDR3: CASSDRVLGQPQHF
size: many; J: TRBJ1-4; V: TRBV12-3/TRBV12-4; D: NA; DNA: TGTGCCACGAGGGAGGAAATCGATGAAAAACTGTTTTTT; CDR3: CATREEIDEKLFF
size: many; J: TRBJ1-1; V: TRBV6-2/TRBV6-3; D: NA; DNA: TGTGCCAGCAGTTACCGCTTTAACACTGAAGCTTTCTTT; CDR3: CASSYRFNTEAFF
size: many; J: TRBJ1-1; V: TRBV20-1; D: NA; DNA: TGCAGTGCTTCCCCAGGGGCCATGAACACTGAAGCTTTCTTT; CDR3: CSASPGAMNTEAFF
size: many; J: TRBJ1-5; V: TRBV7-2; D: NA; DNA: TGTGCCAGCAGCCCGGAACAGGATCAGCCCCAGCATTTT; CDR3: CASSPEQDQPQHF
size: few; J: TRBJ1-2; V: TRBV7-9; D: NA; DNA: TGTGCCAGCAGTCCCTCGAACAGGATCCGGGGGGGCTACACCTTC; CDR3: CASSPSNRIRGGYTF
size: many; J: TRBJ1-1; V: TRBV10-3; D: NA; DNA: TGTGCCATCAGTGCGCCAGGGGACACTGAAGCTTTCTTT; CDR3: CAISAPGDTEAFF
size: many; J: TRBJ1-1; V: TRBV19; D: NA; DNA: TGTGCCAGTAGTCCACCCCGACAGAATCAAGAAGCTTTCTTT; CDR3: CASSPPRQNQEAFF
size: NA; J: TRBJ2-3; V: TRBV3-1; D: TRBD1; DNA: TGTGCCAGCAGCCACCGAGTCTCAGGGGGCCCGACAGATACGCAGTATTTT; CDR3: CASSHRVSGGPTDTQYF
size: many; J: TRBJ1-1; V: TRBV12-5; D: NA; DNA: TGTGCTAGTGGCATCTCTACGGTGAACACTGAAGCTTTCTTT; CDR3: CASGISTVNTEAFF
size: many; J: TRBJ1-1; V: TRBV19; D: NA; DNA: TGTGCCAGTAGTCCCCGGGAAACAGGGACTGAAGCTTTCTTT; CDR3: CASSPRETGTEAFF
size: NA; J: TRBJ2-1; V: TRBV12-3/TRBV12-4; D: TRBD1; DNA: TGTGCCAGCAGACCGGGACAGGCTATTGAGCAGTTCTTC; CDR3: CASRPGQAIEQFF
size: many; J: TRBJ1-2; V: TRBV7-2; D: NA; DNA: TGTGCCAGCAGCCCCTCGGGTACCCTCGGCTATGGCTACACCTTC; CDR3: CASSPSGTLGYGYTF
size: few; J: TRBJ1-6; V: TRBV19; D: NA; DNA: TGTGCCAGTAGTATCCCCAGGGGACGCGCCGGATCACCCCTCCACTTT; CDR3: CASSIPRGRAGSPLHF
size: many; J: TRBJ1-1; V: TRBV12-5; D: NA; DNA: TGTGCTAGTGGTTTGACGGGTAGGGCTGAAGCTTTCTTT; CDR3: CASGLTGRAEAFF